A selection of T cell receptor beta chains follows, all from one sample in a study of radiation and T cells in renal cell carcinoma. Profiled with immunoSEQ multiplex PCR; TCRdb holds only in-frame clones, not every one. Seen here are tens of thousands of clones, roughly nine tenths observed once, and the top ten hold approximately 6%. Specimen: blood, collected from a patient whose treatment included radiotherapy and nephrectomy. All receptors derive from a woman in her 70s with renal cell carcinoma. The CDR3 runs from the conserved cysteine through the conserved F or W. D genes are given only for firm matches. Not all rows give a size; the values are once, few, many and, for expanded clones, a class.

TRBV7-2	-	-	TRBJ2-7	CASSLEGLSAYEQYF	TGTGCCAGCAGCTTAGAAGGACTTTCCGCCTACGAGCAGTACTTC
TRBV29-1	-	-	TRBJ1-3	CSALFANTIYF	TGCAGCGCCCTCTTCGCGAACACCATATATTTT
TRBV5-1	-	-	TRBJ1-5	CASSLAGGARQPQHF	TGCGCCAGCAGCTTGGCCGGGGGGGCAAGGCAGCCCCAGCATTTT
TRBV27	TRBD1	once	TRBJ1-1	CASSPWLILQGARGTEAFF	TGTGCCAGCAGTCCATGGCTGATACTCCAGGGGGCGCGGGGCACTGAAGCTTTCTTT
TRBV5-4	-	once	TRBJ1-1	CASSLGGAQRNTEAFF	TGTGCCAGCAGCCTCGGGGGGGCCCAGAGGAACACTGAAGCTTTCTTT
TRBV4-2	-	-	TRBJ2-7	CASSQDAGAGNYEQYF	TGTGCCAGCAGCCAAGATGCGGGGGCGGGGAACTACGAGCAGTACTTC
TRBV5-1	-	-	TRBJ1-5	CASSSDGTSNQPQHF	TGCGCCAGCAGCTCGGACGGGACTAGCAATCAGCCCCAGCATTTT
TRBV2	-	-	TRBJ1-3	CASTQDTRNTIYF	TGTGCCAGCACTCAGGACACTCGAAACACCATATATTTT
TRBV5-6	-	-	TRBJ2-2	CASSLQGSTGELFF	TGTGCCAGCAGCTTACAGGGTAGCACCGGGGAGCTGTTTTTT
TRBV28	-	-	TRBJ1-2	CASSSLSGGRGYTF	TGTGCCAGCAGTTCCCTCTCCGGGGGCAGGGGCTACACCTTC
TRBV30	-	-	TRBJ1-5	CAWSQGVGSQPQHF	TGTGCCTGGAGTCAAGGGGTGGGTTCTCAGCCCCAGCATTTT
TRBV7-2	-	-	TRBJ2-3	CASSPPTDTQYF	TGTGCCAGCAGCCCACCCACAGATACGCAGTATTTT
TRBV9	-	-	TRBJ2-7	CASSVGSHTYEQYF	TGTGCCAGCAGCGTAGGGTCCCACACCTACGAGCAGTACTTC
TRBV28	-	once	TRBJ2-3	CASSFPLGARTDTDTQYF	TGTGCCAGCAGTTTCCCCCTCGGGGCCCGTACAGACACAGATACGCAGTATTTT
TRBV11-2	-	-	TRBJ2-2	CASSRGLVSTGELFF	TGTGCCAGCAGCCGAGGGCTAGTCAGCACCGGGGAGCTGTTTTTT
TRBV5-1	TRBD1	-	TRBJ2-5	CASSSTGYRETQYF	TGCGCCAGCAGCTCGACAGGGTACAGAGAGACCCAGTACTTC
TRBV7-2	TRBD2	-	TRBJ2-3	CASSLAGGGPDTQYF	TGTGCCAGCAGCTTAGCGGGGGGAGGGCCAGATACGCAGTATTTT
TRBV27	-	-	TRBJ1-2	CASSLYQVGGERGYTF	TGTGCCAGCAGTTTATATCAGGTGGGGGGAGAGCGGGGCTACACCTTC
TRBV7-2	-	-	TRBJ1-1	CASRGVGTTEAFF	TGTGCCAGCAGGGGGGTGGGGACTACTGAAGCTTTCTTT
TRBV30	-	-	TRBJ1-4	CAWNPTNEKLFF	TGTGCCTGGAACCCAACTAATGAAAAACTGTTTTTT
TRBV19	TRBD2	-	TRBJ2-7	CASSSGLAGTSEQYF	TGTGCCAGTAGTTCCGGACTAGCGGGGACGAGCGAGCAGTACTTC
TRBV11-1	-	-	TRBJ2-1	CASSPNGAVDYNEQFF	TGTGCCAGCAGCCCGAATGGAGCGGTAGACTACAATGAGCAGTTCTTC
TRBV6-1	-	-	TRBJ1-1	CASWNTEAFF	TGTGCCAGCTGGAACACTGAAGCTTTCTTT
TRBV12-2	-	-	TRBJ1-5	CASRPVVPRNNQPQHF	TGTGCAAGTCGCCCTGTTGTTCCCCGTAACAATCAGCCCCAGCATTTT
TRBV6-5	-	once	TRBJ1-1	CASSYSVLEGEAFF	TGTGCCAGCAGTTACTCGGTTTTGGAAGGTGAAGCTTTCTTT
TRBV6-1	-	-	TRBJ2-1	CASTIGLPSYNEQFF	TGTGCCAGCACGATCGGACTCCCCTCCTACAATGAGCAGTTCTTC
TRBV29-1	TRBD2	-	TRBJ2-1	CSAGGATSGSYNEQFF	TGCAGCGCCGGAGGGGCGACTAGCGGCTCCTACAATGAGCAGTTCTTC
TRBV28	TRBD1	-	TRBJ1-6	CASSPATGATFNSPLHF	TGTGCCAGCAGTCCGGCGACAGGGGCTACTTTTAATTCACCCCTCCACTTT
TRBV19	-	-	TRBJ1-2	CASSHLRGGTSNYGYTF	TGTGCCAGTAGTCACCTACGGGGGGGGACCTCTAACTATGGCTACACCTTC
TRBV10-1	-	few	TRBJ1-1	CASSEFSEAFF	TGCGCCAGCAGTGAGTTTTCTGAAGCTTTCTTT
TRBV27	-	-	TRBJ2-3	CASSLDGARTDTQYF	TGTGCCAGCAGTTTAGACGGGGCCAGAACAGATACGCAGTATTTT
TRBV10-3	TRBD2	once	TRBJ2-3	CAISDRAGGSTDTQYF	TGTGCCATCAGTGACAGGGCGGGGGGGAGCACAGATACGCAGTATTTT